This TCR beta chain was sequenced in a study of CD8+CD57+ T cells in acquired aplastic anemia. This clonotype was seen repeatedly, ten times or more. Patients picked for sequencing had shown CD8+CD57+ cell expansion detected by flow cytometry. The CDR3 has 16 residues. In germline, CDR1 is SGHTA, CDR2 FQGNSA. J gave up 4 bases and V 5 bases, and 13 bases lay outside the gene matches. Genomic DNA, the template, was used for profiling of the TCR beta VDJ and CDR3. TCRdb passed the reads through MiXCR, listing each CDR3 protein once. The sample includes fewer than 200,000 distinct CDR3 sequences, about 44% of them seen just once.

The V and J genes are TRBV7-2 and TRBJ2-5; 7 nucleotides align to TRBD2. The receptor's source is a human donor with aplastic anemia. Source material: sorted CD4+, CD8+, or CD8+CD57+ T cells (not recorded which) from PBMCs. In DNA, the CDR3 is TGTGCCAGCAGCCTCAACCCCGGGACGGGGGGAGAGACCCAGTACTTC. This gives the protein CASSLNPGTGGETQYF.